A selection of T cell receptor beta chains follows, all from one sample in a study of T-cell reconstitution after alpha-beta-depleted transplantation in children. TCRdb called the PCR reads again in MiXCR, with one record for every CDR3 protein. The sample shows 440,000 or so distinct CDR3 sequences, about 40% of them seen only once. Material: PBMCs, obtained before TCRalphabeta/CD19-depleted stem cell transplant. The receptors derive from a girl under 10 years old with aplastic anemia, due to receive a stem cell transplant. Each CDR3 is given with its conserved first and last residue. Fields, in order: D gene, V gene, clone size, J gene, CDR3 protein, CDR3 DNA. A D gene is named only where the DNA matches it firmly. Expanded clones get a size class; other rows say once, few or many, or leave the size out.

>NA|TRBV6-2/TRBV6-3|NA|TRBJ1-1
CASTTGGNTEAFF
TGTGCCAGCACCACGGGGGGGAACACTGAAGCTTTCTTT
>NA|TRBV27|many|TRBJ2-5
CASSSQKTQGSRGTQYF
TGTGCCAGCAGTTCCCAGAAGACACAGGGAAGTCGGGGGACCCAGTACTTC
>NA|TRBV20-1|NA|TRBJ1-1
CSARPQGGGTEAFF
TGCAGTGCTAGACCTCAGGGAGGTGGCACTGAAGCTTTCTTT
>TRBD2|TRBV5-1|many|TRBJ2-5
CASSLAGLAGQETQYF
TGCGCCAGCAGCTTGGCGGGACTAGCGGGTCAAGAGACCCAGTACTTC
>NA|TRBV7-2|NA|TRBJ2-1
CASSLVTRDEQFF
TGTGCCAGCAGCTTAGTAACTCGGGATGAGCAGTTCTTC
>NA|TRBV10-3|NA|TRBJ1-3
CAITRAGNTIYF
TGTGCCATCACCAGGGCCGGAAACACCATATATTTT
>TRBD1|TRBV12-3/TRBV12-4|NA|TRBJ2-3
CASSLAPGQGTTDTQYF
TGTGCCAGCAGTTTAGCTCCGGGACAGGGAACAACAGATACGCAGTATTTT
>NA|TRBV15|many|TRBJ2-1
CATGRVPRGEQFF
TGTGCCACCGGGCGCGTCCCGCGAGGGGAGCAGTTCTTC
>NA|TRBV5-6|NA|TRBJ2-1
CASSSGGSGEQFF
TGTGCCAGCAGCAGTGGGGGAAGTGGTGAGCAGTTCTTC
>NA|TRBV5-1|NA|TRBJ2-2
CASSLAGRGLNTGELFF
TGCGCCAGCAGCTTGGCGGGACGGGGGCTGAACACCGGGGAGCTGTTTTTT
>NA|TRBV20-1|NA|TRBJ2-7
CSAEGDASYEQYF
TGCAGTGCCGAAGGGGATGCCTCCTACGAGCAGTACTTC
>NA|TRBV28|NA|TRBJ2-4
CASSSTGSIAKNIQYF
TGTGCCAGCAGTTCGACGGGATCGATAGCCAAAAACATTCAGTACTTC
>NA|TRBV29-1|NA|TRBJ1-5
CSVDEPLTGSNQPQHF
TGCAGCGTCGACGAACCCTTGACAGGTAGCAATCAGCCCCAGCATTTT
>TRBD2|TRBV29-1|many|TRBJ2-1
CSARTSGANEQFF
TGCAGCGCACGGACTAGCGGAGCCAATGAGCAGTTCTTC
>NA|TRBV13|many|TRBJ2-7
CASSLGGSHSYEQYF
TGTGCCAGCAGCTTAGGGGGATCACACTCCTACGAGCAGTACTTC
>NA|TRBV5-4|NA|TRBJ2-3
CASSAGQPSTDTQYF
TGTGCCAGCAGCGCGGGACAGCCGAGCACAGATACGCAGTATTTT
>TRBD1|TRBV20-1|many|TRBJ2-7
CSARDFGTGVYEQYF
TGCAGTGCTAGAGATTTTGGGACAGGGGTTTACGAGCAGTACTTC
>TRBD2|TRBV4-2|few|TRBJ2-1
CASSLRTSDYNEQFF
TGTGCCAGCAGCCTCAGGACTAGCGACTACAATGAGCAGTTCTTC
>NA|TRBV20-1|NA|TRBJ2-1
CSASRVRNEQFF
TGCAGTGCTAGCAGAGTAAGGAATGAGCAGTTCTTC
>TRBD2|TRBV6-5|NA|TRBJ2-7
CASSYSASGSYYEQYF
TGTGCCAGCAGTTATTCGGCTAGCGGGAGCTACTACGAGCAGTACTTC
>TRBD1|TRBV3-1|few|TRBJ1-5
CASSQAGGGNQPQHF
TGTGCCAGCAGTCAAGCAGGGGGAGGCAATCAGCCCCAGCATTTT
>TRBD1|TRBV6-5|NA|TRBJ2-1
CASSYKTGSSYNEQFF
TGTGCCAGCAGTTACAAGACAGGGAGCTCCTACAATGAGCAGTTCTTC
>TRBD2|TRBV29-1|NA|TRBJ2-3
CSATSGISGTDTQYF
TGCAGCGCCACTAGCGGAATCTCAGGCACAGATACGCAGTATTTT
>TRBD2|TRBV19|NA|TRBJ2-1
CASSILLAGSYNEQFF
TGTGCCAGTAGTATCCTCCTAGCGGGTTCCTACAATGAGCAGTTCTTC
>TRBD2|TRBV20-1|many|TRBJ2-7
CSALFGTSGYEQYF
TGCAGTGCTTTATTTGGGACTAGCGGCTACGAGCAGTACTTC
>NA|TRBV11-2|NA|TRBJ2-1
CASTHREPLSPFF
TGTGCCAGCACCCACCGGGAGCCCTTGTCACCGTTCTTC
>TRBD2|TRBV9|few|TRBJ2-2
CASSVTTSGRTGELFF
TGTGCCAGCAGCGTAACGACTAGCGGGCGCACCGGGGAGCTGTTTTTT
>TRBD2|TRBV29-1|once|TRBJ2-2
CSVAILAGEPTGELFF
TGCAGCGTCGCAATCTTAGCGGGAGAACCCACCGGGGAGCTGTTTTTT
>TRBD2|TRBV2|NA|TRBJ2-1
CASRAGLPFPNEQFF
TGTGCCAGCAGGGCGGGACTACCTTTCCCAAATGAGCAGTTCTTC
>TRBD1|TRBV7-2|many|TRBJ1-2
CASSGYLTGASGYTF
TGTGCCAGCAGCGGTTACTTGACAGGGGCGTCGGGCTACACCTTC
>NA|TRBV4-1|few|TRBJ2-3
CASSPGGAVGNTQYF
TGCGCCAGCAGCCCGGGCGGAGCGGTTGGGAATACGCAGTATTTT
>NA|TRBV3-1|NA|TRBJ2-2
CASSQDAFRLTGELFF
TGTGCCAGCAGCCAAGACGCATTTCGCTTGACCGGGGAGCTGTTTTTT
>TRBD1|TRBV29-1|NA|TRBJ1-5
CSVLTGGRNHPQHF
TGCAGCGTCTTGACAGGGGGACGCAATCACCCCCAGCATTTT
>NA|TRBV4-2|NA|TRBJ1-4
CASSQGGNRGNEKLFF
TGTGCCAGCAGCCAAGGAGGCAACCGGGGTAATGAAAAACTGTTTTTT
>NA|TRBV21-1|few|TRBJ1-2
CASSKVCLTRTGNNYGYTF
TGTGCCAGCAGCAAAGTGTGCCTGACCCGGACAGGGAACAACTATGGCTACACCTTC
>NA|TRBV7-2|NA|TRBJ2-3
CASSLARSGPIDTQYF
TGTGCCAGCAGCTTAGCGCGATCGGGACCGATAGATACGCAGTATTTT
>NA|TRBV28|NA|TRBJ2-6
CASSWGTSSGANVLTF
TGTGCCAGCAGTTGGGGCACAAGCTCTGGGGCCAACGTCCTGACTTTC
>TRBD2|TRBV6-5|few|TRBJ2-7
CASSYQAGGREQYF
TGTGCCAGCAGTTACCAAGCGGGAGGACGCGAGCAGTACTTC
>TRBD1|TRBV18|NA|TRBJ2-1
CASSPGQGAGNEQFF
TGTGCCAGCTCACCGGGACAGGGGGCAGGTAATGAGCAGTTCTTC
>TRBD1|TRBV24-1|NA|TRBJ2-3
CASGQGFPDTQYF
TGTGCCTCGGGACAGGGGTTCCCAGATACGCAGTATTTT
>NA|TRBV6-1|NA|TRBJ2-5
CASSEASAMYQETQYF
TGTGCCAGCAGTGAAGCGTCAGCGATGTACCAAGAGACCCAGTACTTC